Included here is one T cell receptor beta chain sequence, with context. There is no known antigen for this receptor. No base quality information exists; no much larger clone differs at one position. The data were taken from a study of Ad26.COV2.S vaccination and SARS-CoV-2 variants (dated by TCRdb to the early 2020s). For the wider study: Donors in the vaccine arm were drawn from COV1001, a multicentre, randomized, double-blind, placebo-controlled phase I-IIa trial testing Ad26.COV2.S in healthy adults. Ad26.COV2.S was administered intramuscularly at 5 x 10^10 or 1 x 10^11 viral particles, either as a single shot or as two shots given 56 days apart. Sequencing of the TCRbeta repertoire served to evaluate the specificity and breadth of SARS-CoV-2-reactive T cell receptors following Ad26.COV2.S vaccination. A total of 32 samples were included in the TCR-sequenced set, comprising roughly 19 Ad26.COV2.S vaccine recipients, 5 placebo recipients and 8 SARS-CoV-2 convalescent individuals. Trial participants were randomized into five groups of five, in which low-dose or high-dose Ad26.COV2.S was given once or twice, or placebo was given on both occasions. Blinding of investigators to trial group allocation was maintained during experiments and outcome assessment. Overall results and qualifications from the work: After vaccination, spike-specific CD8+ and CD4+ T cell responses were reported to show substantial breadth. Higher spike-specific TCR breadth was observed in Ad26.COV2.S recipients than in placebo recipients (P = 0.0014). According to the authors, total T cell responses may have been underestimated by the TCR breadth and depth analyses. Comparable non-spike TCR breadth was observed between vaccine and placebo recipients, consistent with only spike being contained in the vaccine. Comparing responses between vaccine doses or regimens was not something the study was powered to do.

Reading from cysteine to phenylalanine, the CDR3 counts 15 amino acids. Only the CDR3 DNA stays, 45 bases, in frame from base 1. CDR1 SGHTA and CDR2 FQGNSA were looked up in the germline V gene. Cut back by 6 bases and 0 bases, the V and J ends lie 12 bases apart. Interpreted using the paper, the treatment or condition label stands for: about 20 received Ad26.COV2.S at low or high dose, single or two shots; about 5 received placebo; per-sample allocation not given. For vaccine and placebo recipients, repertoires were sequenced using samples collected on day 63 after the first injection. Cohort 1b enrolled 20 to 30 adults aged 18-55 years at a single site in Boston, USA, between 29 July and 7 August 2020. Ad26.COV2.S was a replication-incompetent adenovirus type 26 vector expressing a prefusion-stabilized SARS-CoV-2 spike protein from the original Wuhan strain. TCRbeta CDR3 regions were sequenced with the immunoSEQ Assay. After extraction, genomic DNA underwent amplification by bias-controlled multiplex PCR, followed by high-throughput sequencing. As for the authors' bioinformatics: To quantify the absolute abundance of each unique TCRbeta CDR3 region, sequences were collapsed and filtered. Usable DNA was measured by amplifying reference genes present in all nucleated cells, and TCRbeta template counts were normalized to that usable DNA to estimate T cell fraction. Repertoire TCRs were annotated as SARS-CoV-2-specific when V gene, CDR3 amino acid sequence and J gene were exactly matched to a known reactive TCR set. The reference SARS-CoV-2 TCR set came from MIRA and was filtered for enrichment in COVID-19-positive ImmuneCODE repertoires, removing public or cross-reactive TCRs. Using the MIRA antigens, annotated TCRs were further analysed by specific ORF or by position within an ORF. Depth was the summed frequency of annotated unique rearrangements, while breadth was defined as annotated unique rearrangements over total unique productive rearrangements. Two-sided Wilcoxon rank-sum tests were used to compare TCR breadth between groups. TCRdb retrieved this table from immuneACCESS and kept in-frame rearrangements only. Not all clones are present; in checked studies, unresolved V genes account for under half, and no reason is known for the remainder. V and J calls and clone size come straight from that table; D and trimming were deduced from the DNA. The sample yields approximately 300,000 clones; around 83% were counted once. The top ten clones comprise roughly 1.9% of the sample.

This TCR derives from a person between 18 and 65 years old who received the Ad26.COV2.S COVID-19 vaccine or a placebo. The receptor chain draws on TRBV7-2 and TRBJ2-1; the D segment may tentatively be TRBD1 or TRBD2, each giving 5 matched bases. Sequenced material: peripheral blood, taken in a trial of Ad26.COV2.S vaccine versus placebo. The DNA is TGTGCCAGCAGGTATTATGGGGGCTCCTACAATGAGCAGTTCTTC. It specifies CASRYYGGSYNEQFF.